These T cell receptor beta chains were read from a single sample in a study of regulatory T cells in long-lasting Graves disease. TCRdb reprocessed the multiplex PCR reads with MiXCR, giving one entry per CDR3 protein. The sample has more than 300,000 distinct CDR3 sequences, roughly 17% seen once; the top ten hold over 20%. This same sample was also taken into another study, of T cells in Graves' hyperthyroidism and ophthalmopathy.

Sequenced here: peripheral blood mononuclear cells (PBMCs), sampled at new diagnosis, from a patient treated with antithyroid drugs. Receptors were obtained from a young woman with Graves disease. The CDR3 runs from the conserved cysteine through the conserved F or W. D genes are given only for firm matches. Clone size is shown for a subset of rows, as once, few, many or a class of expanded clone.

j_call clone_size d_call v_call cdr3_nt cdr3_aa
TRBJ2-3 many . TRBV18 TGTGCCAGCTCACCACCAATGGCAGATACGCAGTATTTT CASSPPMADTQYF
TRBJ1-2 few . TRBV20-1 TGCAGTGCTAGGCCGCGGAGCGGACCGGGGGTTTGGGCTAACTATGACTACACCTTC CSARPRSGPGVWANYDYTF
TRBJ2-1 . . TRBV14 TGTGCCGGCAGCCAAGATCTACAGGGTGAGCAGTTCTTC CAGSQDLQGEQFF
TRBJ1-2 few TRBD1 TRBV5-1 TGCGCCAGCAGCCTCGAAATGACAGGGCTGAAAACCTTC CASSLEMTGLKTF
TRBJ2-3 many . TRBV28 TGTGCCAGCAGCCCGGGGGCAGGTAGCACAGATACGCAGTATTTT CASSPGAGSTDTQYF
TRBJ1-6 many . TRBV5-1 TGCGCCAGCAGCTTGGAGGGGGGTCTCCTTCCACCCCTCCACTTT CASSLEGGLLPPLHF
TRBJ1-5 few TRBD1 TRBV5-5 TGTGCCAGCAGCCTCTACAGGGGACAAGGCAATCAGCCCCAGCATTTT CASSLYRGQGNQPQHF
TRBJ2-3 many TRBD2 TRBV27 TGTGCCAGCAGTTATGCGGGAGCGGGCACAGATACGCAGTATTTT CASSYAGAGTDTQYF
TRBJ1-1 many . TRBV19 TGTGCCAGGGGGGACGGGAACACTGAAGCTTTCTTT CARGDGNTEAFF
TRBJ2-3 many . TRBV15 TGTGCCACCAGCAGAGATGGGAACAGGGAGAGCCTCACAGATACGCAGTATTTT CATSRDGNRESLTDTQYF
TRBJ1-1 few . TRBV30 TGTGCCTGGAGCCCACGGGGGGACACTGAAGCTTTCTTT CAWSPRGDTEAFF
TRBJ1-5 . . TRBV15 TGTGCCACCAGCAGAGGTGGACAGCCCCAGCATTTT CATSRGGQPQHF
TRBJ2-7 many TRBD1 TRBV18 TGTGCCAGCTCCCCGCAGACAGGGCCCCCCTACGAGCAGTACTTC CASSPQTGPPYEQYF
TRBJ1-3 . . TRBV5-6 TGTGCCAGCAGCTTGGTCCAGGGCGGATACTCTGGAAACACCATATATTTT CASSLVQGGYSGNTIYF
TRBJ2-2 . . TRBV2 TGTGCCAGCAGTGGGATGTATCCCAAAAAAACCGGGGAGCTGTTTTTT CASSGMYPKKTGELFF
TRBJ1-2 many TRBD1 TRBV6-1 TGTGCCAGCAGTCCGGACAGGTTCTATGGCTACACCTTC CASSPDRFYGYTF
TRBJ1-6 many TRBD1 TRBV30 TGTGCCTGGAAGGACAGGGCTAATTCACCCCTCCACTTT CAWKDRANSPLHF
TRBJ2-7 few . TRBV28 TGTGCCAGCAGTTGGGGCAACTACGAGCAGTACTTC CASSWGNYEQYF
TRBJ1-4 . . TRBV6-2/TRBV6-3 TGTGCCAGCAGTACCCGGAGGGTAGGGAAGGTCGGAGAAAAACTGTTTTTT CASSTRRVGKVGEKLFF
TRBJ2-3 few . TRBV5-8 TGTGCCAGCAACCCTGGGGGGAATACGCAGTATTTT CASNPGGNTQYF
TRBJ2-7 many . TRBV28 TGTGCCAGCAGTCGTCGACGCTCCTACGAGCAGTACTTC CASSRRRSYEQYF
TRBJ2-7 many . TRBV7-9 TGTGCCAGCAGCTCAAGGGAAAGCGGTGCCAGCGAGCAGTACTTC CASSSRESGASEQYF
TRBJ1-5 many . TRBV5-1 TGCGCCAGCAGCTTGGCCGGGACGAATCAGCCCCAGCATTTT CASSLAGTNQPQHF
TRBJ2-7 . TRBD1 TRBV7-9 TGTGCCGGCAGCTCCGGGACAGGGTCGGTCGAGCAGTACTTC CAGSSGTGSVEQYF
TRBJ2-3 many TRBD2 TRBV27 TGTGCCAGCAGTTCGCGATGGACTAGCGGGATTGACACAGATACGCAGTATTTT CASSSRWTSGIDTDTQYF
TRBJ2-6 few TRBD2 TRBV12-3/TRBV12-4 TGTGCCAGCAGCTTCAGGGGGCTAGCGGGAGGGTCTGGGGCCAACGTCCTGACTTTC CASSFRGLAGGSGANVLTF
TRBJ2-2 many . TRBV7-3 TGTGCCAGCAGTTACGGTCCGAACACCGGGGAGCTGTTTTTT CASSYGPNTGELFF
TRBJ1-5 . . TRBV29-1 TGCAGCGTTGTACAGGGCGATAGCAATCAGCCCCAGCATTTT CSVVQGDSNQPQHF
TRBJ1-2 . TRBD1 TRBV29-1 TGCAGCGCAGAGACAGGGGACTATGGCTACACCTTC CSAETGDYGYTF
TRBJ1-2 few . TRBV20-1 TGCAGTGCTAGAAGCGACAGACCTAACTATGGCTACACCTTC CSARSDRPNYGYTF
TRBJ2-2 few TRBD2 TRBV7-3 TGTGCCAGCAGCCCCTCCCCCAAAACTAGCGGGGGTGCGAACACCGGGGAGCTGTTTTTT CASSPSPKTSGGANTGELFF
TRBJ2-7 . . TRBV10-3 TGTGCCACCATGGACGTGGGATCGGGGCAGTACTTC CATMDVGSGQYF
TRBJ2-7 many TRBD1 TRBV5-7 TGTGCCAGCAGCTCAACAGGGGAGAACTTCTACGAGCAGTACTTC CASSSTGENFYEQYF
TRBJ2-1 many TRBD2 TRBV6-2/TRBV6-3 TGTGCCAGCAGTTACTTAGCGGGAGGGTTCTACAATGAGCAGTTCTTC CASSYLAGGFYNEQFF
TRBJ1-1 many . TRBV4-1 TGCGCCAGCAGCCCAGAGGGGAACACTGAAGCTTTCTTT CASSPEGNTEAFF
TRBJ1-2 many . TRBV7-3 TGTGCCAGCAGCCCCAACCCTGGCCGCGGCTACACCTTC CASSPNPGRGYTF
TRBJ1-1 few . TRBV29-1 TGCAGCGTTGGGAGGCTAACTGAAGCTTTCTTT CSVGRLTEAFF
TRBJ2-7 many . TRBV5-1 TGCGCCAGCAGCTTGGTTCCAGTATACTACGAGCAGTACTTC CASSLVPVYYEQYF
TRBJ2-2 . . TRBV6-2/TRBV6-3 TGTGCCAGCAGTTACCTATCCGGGGGACCCACCGGGGAGCTGTTTTTT CASSYLSGGPTGELFF
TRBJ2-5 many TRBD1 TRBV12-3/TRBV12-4 TGTGCCAGCAGTGGACAGGGGGGGTTAGAGACCCAGTACTTC CASSGQGGLETQYF
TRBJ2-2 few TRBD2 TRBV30 TGTGCCTGGACCGGGACTAGCGGGCGCACCGGGGAGCTGTTTTTT CAWTGTSGRTGELFF
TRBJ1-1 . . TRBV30 TGTGCCTGGAGTAGGTGGGGGGGGACTGAAGCTTTCTTT CAWSRWGGTEAFF